This T cell receptor (beta chain) came from a study of CD8 T cells in Susac syndrome. Points from the study as a whole: By the study's own acknowledgment, its TCR sequencing and HLA analysis included relatively few individuals.

The CDR3 loop spans 15 amino acids. CDR1 is PRHDT and CDR2 is FYEKMQ in the germline V gene (reference sequence). Deletions cut 4 bases from V and 5 bases from J, with 15 bases between. CD8+ and CD4+ blood T cells underwent TCR beta sequencing. The multiple sclerosis controls were treatment-naive patients with relapsing-remitting disease that was stable or active. Remarks on this clonotype: Its target is unknown.

With random hexamers, reverse transcription was performed on about 0.5 to 1 ug of RNA. An immunoSEQ multiplex PCR generated amplified TCR beta CDR3 products spanning 54 Vbeta and 13 Jbeta. MiXCR was run by TCRdb on the immunoSEQ multiplex PCR reads, yielding one entry per CDR3 protein. The profile shows 130,000 or so distinct CDR3 sequences, 80% to 85% of them singletons. The chain has TRBV13 and TRBJ2-4; D is unresolved. The receptor was isolated from a human donor with multiple sclerosis. Sequenced input: CD8+ T cells from PBMCs. CDR3: CASSSPDRNENIQYF. The CDR3 DNA follows: TGTGCCAGCAGCTCCCCCGACCGAAATGAAAACATTCAGTACTTC.